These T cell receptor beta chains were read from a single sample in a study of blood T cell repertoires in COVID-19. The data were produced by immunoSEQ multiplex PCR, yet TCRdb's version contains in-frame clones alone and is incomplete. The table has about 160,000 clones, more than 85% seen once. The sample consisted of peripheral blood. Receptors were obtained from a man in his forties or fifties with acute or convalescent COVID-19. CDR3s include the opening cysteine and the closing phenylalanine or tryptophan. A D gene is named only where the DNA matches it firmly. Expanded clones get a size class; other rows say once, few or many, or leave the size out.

cdr3_aa: CASSPFAGNNSPLHF
cdr3_nt: TGTGCCAGCAGCCCCTTCGCGGGTAATAATTCACCCCTCCACTTT
clone_size: -
d_call: -
j_call: TRBJ1-6
v_call: TRBV9

cdr3_aa: CASSESGGYQETQYF
cdr3_nt: TGCGCCAGCAGTGAAAGCGGGGGTTACCAAGAGACCCAGTACTTC
clone_size: once
d_call: TRBD2
j_call: TRBJ2-5
v_call: TRBV10-1

cdr3_aa: CASSRAYQETQYF
cdr3_nt: TGTGCCAGCAGCCGAGCGTACCAAGAGACCCAGTACTTC
clone_size: -
d_call: -
j_call: TRBJ2-5
v_call: TRBV3-1/TRBV3-2

cdr3_aa: CASSQEVPTSGSTYEQYF
cdr3_nt: TGCGCCAGCAGCCAAGAAGTCCCGACTAGCGGGAGCACCTACGAGCAGTACTTC
clone_size: few
d_call: TRBD2
j_call: TRBJ2-7
v_call: TRBV4-1

cdr3_aa: CASSDYPTSTDTQYF
cdr3_nt: TGTGCCAGCAGTGACTACCCAACAAGCACAGATACGCAGTATTTT
clone_size: -
d_call: -
j_call: TRBJ2-3
v_call: TRBV6-4

cdr3_aa: CASSLQGGAFYEQYF
cdr3_nt: TGTGCCAGCAGTTTACAAGGCGGGGCTTTCTACGAGCAGTACTTC
clone_size: -
d_call: -
j_call: TRBJ2-7
v_call: TRBV27

cdr3_aa: CASRRLAGGHGETQYF
cdr3_nt: TGTGCCAGCAGACGCCTAGCGGGAGGGCACGGGGAGACCCAGTACTTC
clone_size: once
d_call: TRBD2
j_call: TRBJ2-5
v_call: TRBV7-9

cdr3_aa: CSVVQGHEQYF
cdr3_nt: TGCAGCGTTGTACAGGGACACGAGCAGTACTTC
clone_size: -
d_call: -
j_call: TRBJ2-7
v_call: TRBV29-1

cdr3_aa: CASSVAGSLQETQYF
cdr3_nt: TGTGCCAGCAGCGTAGCGGGGAGCCTCCAAGAGACCCAGTACTTC
clone_size: -
d_call: -
j_call: TRBJ2-5
v_call: TRBV9

cdr3_aa: CASSSAYEQYF
cdr3_nt: TGCGCCAGCAGCTCTGCCTACGAGCAGTACTTC
clone_size: -
d_call: -
j_call: TRBJ2-7
v_call: TRBV5-1

cdr3_aa: CASSLTGGRNQPQHF
cdr3_nt: TGTGCCAGCAGTTTAACAGGGGGGCGCAATCAGCCCCAGCATTTT
clone_size: few
d_call: TRBD1
j_call: TRBJ1-5
v_call: TRBV6-2/TRBV6-3

cdr3_aa: CASSQTGGAGVDTQYF
cdr3_nt: TGTGCCAGCAGCCAGACCGGGGGAGCGGGGGTAGATACGCAGTATTTT
clone_size: -
d_call: TRBD2
j_call: TRBJ2-3
v_call: TRBV7-3

cdr3_aa: CASSAYAGDNQPQHF
cdr3_nt: TGTGCCAGCAGCGCCTACGCAGGGGACAATCAGCCCCAGCATTTT
clone_size: -
d_call: -
j_call: TRBJ1-5
v_call: TRBV9

cdr3_aa: CASSQRVAGSDTQYF
cdr3_nt: TGTGCCAGCAGCCAGAGGGTAGCGGGATCAGATACGCAGTATTTT
clone_size: -
d_call: TRBD2
j_call: TRBJ2-3
v_call: TRBV5-8

cdr3_aa: CASSQDRGRGYTF
cdr3_nt: TGCGCCAGCAGCCAAGATAGGGGTAGGGGCTACACCTTC
clone_size: -
d_call: -
j_call: TRBJ1-2
v_call: TRBV4-3

cdr3_aa: CASSGAGSNQPQHF
cdr3_nt: TGTGCCAGCAGCGGCGCCGGGAGCAATCAGCCCCAGCATTTT
clone_size: once
d_call: -
j_call: TRBJ1-5
v_call: TRBV9

cdr3_aa: CASSQQGLAGSNSYEQYF
cdr3_nt: TGTGCCAGCAGCCAACAGGGACTAGCGGGGTCCAACTCCTACGAGCAGTACTTC
clone_size: -
d_call: TRBD2
j_call: TRBJ2-7
v_call: TRBV3-1/TRBV3-2

cdr3_aa: CASSQDLAGGPIFPGELFF
cdr3_nt: TGTGCCAGCAGCCAAGATTTAGCGGGGGGGCCTATTTTCCCCGGGGAGCTGTTTTTT
clone_size: -
d_call: TRBD2
j_call: TRBJ2-2
v_call: TRBV4-2

cdr3_aa: CAISDLAGLSSYEQYF
cdr3_nt: TGTGCCATCAGTGATCTGGCGGGCCTAAGCTCCTACGAGCAGTACTTC
clone_size: few
d_call: -
j_call: TRBJ2-7
v_call: TRBV10-3

cdr3_aa: CASSQGWTINSPLHF
cdr3_nt: TGTGCCAGCAGCCAAGGCTGGACAATTAATTCACCCCTCCACTTT
clone_size: -
d_call: -
j_call: TRBJ1-6
v_call: TRBV3-1/TRBV3-2

cdr3_aa: CASSGTGGFNEQFF
cdr3_nt: TGTGCCAGTAGCGGGACAGGGGGCTTCAATGAGCAGTTCTTC
clone_size: -
d_call: TRBD1
j_call: TRBJ2-1
v_call: TRBV19

cdr3_aa: CASSLLTGGAYNEQFF
cdr3_nt: TGCGCCAGCAGCTTGTTAACAGGGGGAGCCTACAATGAGCAGTTCTTC
clone_size: -
d_call: TRBD1
j_call: TRBJ2-1
v_call: TRBV5-1

cdr3_aa: CASRFKGRDSWQPQHF
cdr3_nt: TGTGCCAGCAGATTTAAGGGTCGGGACTCCTGGCAGCCCCAGCATTTT
clone_size: -
d_call: -
j_call: TRBJ1-5
v_call: TRBV7-9